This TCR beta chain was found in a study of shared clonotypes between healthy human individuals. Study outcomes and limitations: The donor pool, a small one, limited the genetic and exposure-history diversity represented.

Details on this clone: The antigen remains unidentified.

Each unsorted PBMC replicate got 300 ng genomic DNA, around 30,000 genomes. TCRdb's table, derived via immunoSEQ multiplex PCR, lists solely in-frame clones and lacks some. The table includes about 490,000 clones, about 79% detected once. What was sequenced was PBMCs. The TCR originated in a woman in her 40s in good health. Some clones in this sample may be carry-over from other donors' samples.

The CDR3: CASSLNTRNYGYTF. The CDR3 region has the DNA TGTGCCAGCAGCTTAAACACCCGTAACTATGGCTACACCTTC. The chain has TRBV7-9 and TRBJ1-2; D remains ambiguous. The CDR3 runs 14 residues. Trimming cost V 2 bases and J 1 base, with 8 bases left between them. Looked up from germline, CDR1 is SEHNR and CDR2 is FQNEAQ (reference sequence). The full variable domain, with the rest looked up from reference TRBV7-9 and TRBJ1-2, is DTGVSQNPRHKITKRGQNVTFRCDPISEHNRLYWYRQTLGQGPEFLTYFQNEAQLEKSRLLSDRFSAERPKGSFSTLEIQRTEQGDSAMYLCASSLNTRNYGYTFGSGTRLTVV.